This T cell receptor (beta chain) emerged from a study of response to subunit inactivated influenza vaccine. Study findings and constraints: There was a suggestion from the authors that each seasonal influenza vaccination recruits few new T cells.

The V end lost 1 base, the J end lost 7 bases, and 11 bases lay between the germline ends. The CDR3 consists of 13 residues. Germline V CDR1 and CDR2: SGHTA, FQGNSA. Of note for this clonotype: Its matching antigen is unknown.

MiXCR, applied by TCRdb to the RT-PCR reads, yields one record per CDR3 protein. The sample consists of about 180,000 distinct CDR3 sequences, about 9% of them appearing once. The TCR was taken from a man over 45 who received an inactivated influenza vaccine. This chain uses TRBV7-2 with TRBJ2-7; D may be TRBD1 (5 bases). The input for sequencing was non-naive T cells sorted from PBMCs, taken on the day of vaccination. CDR3 amino acids: CASSLGRAREQYF. The CDR3 DNA is TGTGCCAGCAGCTTAGGCAGGGCTCGGGAGCAGTACTTC.